This is a list of T cell receptor beta chains from one sample in a study of T cells expressing NK-cell markers. TCRdb reanalyzed the 5' RACE reads, giving one entry per CDR3 protein sequence and no DNA. The sample is made up of under 600,000 distinct CDR3 sequences, and the top ten hold roughly 1.4% of it. The sequencing sample was made of blood T cells: a sorted CD56 or NKG2C T cell subset, CD4+ or CD8+ T cells, or bulk PBMC T cells (not recorded which). The receptors stem from a woman in her forties or fifties in good health. Each CDR3 is given with its conserved first and last residue.

V	J	CDR3
TRBV6-5	TRBJ2-2	CASSTVTPLGPWGKTGELFF
TRBV5-1	TRBJ1-2	CASSSGIPNYGYTF
TRBV2	TRBJ2-4	CASSETQAGMKNIQYF
TRBV20-1	TRBJ2-1	CSASDDIAPEQFF
TRBV3-1	TRBJ2-7	CASSMTVYEQYF
TRBV5-1	TRBJ2-5	CASSIPGPRQETQYF
TRBV29-1	TRBJ2-3	CSVEIVGAEYTQYF
TRBV27	TRBJ2-1	CASSLAGQYNEQFF
TRBV5-5	TRBJ2-4	CASSLEQTSAKNIQYF
TRBV11-2	TRBJ2-3	CASSYNPTDTQYF
TRBV7-9	TRBJ1-5	CASSRAGGESNQPQHF
TRBV10-3	TRBJ2-3	CAISYLLSDTQYF
TRBV6-1	TRBJ2-3	CASSYVRDPPGNTQYF
TRBV5-8	TRBJ2-1	CASSPMAASNEQFF
TRBV7-6	TRBJ2-7	CASSLGGPYEQYF
TRBV7-2	TRBJ2-1	CASSEGAAAGGNEQFF
TRBV11-2	TRBJ2-1	CASSRFGGLAGESSYNEQFF
TRBV5-1	TRBJ2-7	CASSLMRGPDYEQYF
TRBV7-9	TRBJ2-1	CASSSPGSYYNEQFF
TRBV6-5	TRBJ2-1	CASSSRDLEQFF
TRBV10-2	TRBJ2-5	CASKGGALWGETQYF
TRBV20-1	TRBJ2-1	CSATKIYRTSGRAARYNEQFF
TRBV10-3	TRBJ2-3	CAISFGDTQYF
TRBV5-1	TRBJ2-3	CASSASTDTQYF
TRBV19	TRBJ1-1	CASSIATKGQNTEAFF
TRBV24-1	TRBJ2-1	CATSDLDRGGNEQFF
TRBV20-1	TRBJ1-2	CSARLIYQGRNGYTF
TRBV5-1	TRBJ1-1	CASGTGAATEAFF
TRBV20-1	TRBJ2-5	CSDLGLKEETQYF
TRBV11-3	TRBJ2-1	CASSPSGTVHNEQFF
TRBV12-3/TRBV12-4	TRBJ2-1	CASSLPPWGREWSYNEQFF
TRBV24-1	TRBJ2-5	CATSVPSGGRGETQYF
TRBV5-1	TRBJ1-1	CASSSGRWGVTEAFF
TRBV20-1	TRBJ1-4	CSAAGGFTGSNEKLFF
TRBV11-2	TRBJ1-4	CASSLLPGQSNEKLFF
TRBV11-3	TRBJ2-2	CASSLKGHTGELFF
TRBV5-6	TRBJ2-3	CASSLARGRGFTDTQYF
TRBV24-1	TRBJ2-5	CATSDMRAGRETQYF